The next 18 T cell receptor beta chains were all read from a single sample in a study of shared clonotypes between healthy human individuals. Repertoires were generated with immunoSEQ multiplex PCR, while TCRdb's copy carries only in-frame clones and drops some. This repertoire shows approximately 350,000 clones, 74% found once; its top ten account for approximately 10%. The sequencing sample was made of memory CD4+ T cells sorted from blood. Subset reported: CD45RA-negative fraction. The receptors here all came from a man aged 25-45 years in good health.

The rearrangement links TRBV29-1 to TRBJ2-5, with 10 nucleotides matching TRBD1. Trimming took 7 bases from V and 4 from J; bases not matched to a gene: 6. Germline V gene lookup returns CDR1 SQVTM and CDR2 ANQGSEA. The CDR3 sequence is 13 residues long. CDR3 sequence: CSGGQGMGETQYF. The CDR3 DNA follows: TGCAGCGGGGGACAGGGGATGGGAGAGACCCAGTACTTC.

The chain recombines TRBV10-3 with TRBJ1-5; tentatively, D is TRBD1 (6 bases). Looked up from germline, CDR1 is ENHRY and CDR2 is SYGVKD. Trimming removed 2 bases from V and 6 bases from J, with 11 bases in between. This CDR3 contains 14 residues. The CDR3 protein is CAISETKGGQPQHF. As DNA, the CDR3 is TGTGCCATCAGTGAGACAAAGGGGGGTCAGCCCCAGCATTTT.

The chain links TRBV29-1 to TRBJ1-2, with D possibly being TRBD1 (6 bases). V was clipped by 5 bases and J by 8 bases, with 12 bases between them. CDR1 and CDR2 from the germline V gene are SQVTM and ANQGSEA. This CDR3 comprises 11 residues. The DNA for the CDR3 is TGCAGCGTTAGAACAGGGTTGGGCTACACCTTC. This codes for CSVRTGLGYTF.

The chain carries TRBV2 and TRBJ1-4; a possible D gene is TRBD1 (5 bases). Trimming stripped 8 bases from V and 8 bases from J, with 21 bases between. Germline V gene lookup returns CDR1 SNHLY and CDR2 FYNNEI. The CDR3 has 15 residues. The CDR3, as DNA: TGTGCCAGCCGCGCGGGGACGGATCGAGGAGAAAAACTGTTTTTT. Residues: CASRAGTDRGEKLFF.

This clone came up once. The gene calls are TRBV5-4 and TRBJ2-7; D might be TRBD2 (7 bases). The CDR3 is 14 amino acids. Trimming shortened V by 0 bases and J by 7 bases, and 14 bases separated the two germline ends. Germline CDR1 and CDR2: SGHNT and YYREEE (reference sequence). The CDR3 DNA sequence: TGTGCCAGCAGCTTGGGCCAAGGGGGAGGGGAGCAGTACTTC. Its protein is CASSLGQGGGEQYF.

V and J are TRBV7-8 and TRBJ1-1; D unresolved. The germline V and J ends were trimmed by 6 bases and 0 bases, with 8 bases remaining between them. The length of the CDR3 is 13 residues. Per germline, CDR1 SGHVS and CDR2 FQNEAQ. The CDR3: CASRFQMNTEAFF. In DNA form, the CDR3 reads TGTGCCAGCAGGTTCCAGATGAACACTGAAGCTTTCTTT.

J is TRBJ1-1 and V is TRBV7-9, with D possibly matching TRBD1 (6 bases). Trimming shortened V by 5 bases and J by 4 bases, and 14 bases separated the two germline ends. CDR1 SEHNR and CDR2 FQNEAQ come from the germline V gene (reference sequence). The CDR3 length is 14 residues. The CDR3 DNA reads TGTGCCAGCAGCAAACAGGGTTGGGGCACTGAAGCTTTCTTT. Translated: CASSKQGWGTEAFF.

The J gene is TRBJ2-7, the V gene TRBV15, with D maybe TRBD2 (5 bases). Germline V lookup: CDR1 LNHNV, CDR2 YYDKDF (reference sequence). Trimming cost V 1 base and J 0 bases, with 13 bases left between them. CDR3 length: 16 residues. The CDR3 sequence: CATSRGGASRSYEQYF. CDR3 nucleotides: TGTGCCACCAGCAGAGGGGGAGCTAGCCGCTCCTACGAGCAGTACTTC.

V usage is TRBV5-4 and J usage is TRBJ2-3; a possible D gene is TRBD2 (5 bases). Germline assignment: CDR1 SGHNT and CDR2 YYREEE (reference sequence). The CDR3 has 13 residues. V lost 0 bases, J lost 9 bases, and 11 bases lay in between. The CDR3: CASSLASASTQYF. In DNA form, the CDR3 reads TGTGCCAGCAGCTTGGCCTCGGCTAGCACGCAGTATTTT.

This clone was detected only a few times. CDR3 sequence: CASSRRENQGVDTQYF. DNA for the CDR3: TGTGCCAGCAGCAGGCGGGAGAATCAAGGTGTAGATACGCAGTATTTT. The chain has TRBV5-4 and TRBJ2-3, with 7 bases lining up with TRBD2. V trimming: 4 bases; J trimming: 5 bases; junction bases outside the gene matches: 13. There are 16 residues in the CDR3. Germline V gives CDR1 SGHNT, CDR2 YYREEE (reference sequence).

This clone appeared a single time. This sequence joins TRBV29-1 and TRBJ2-5; 7 bases line up with TRBD1. Germline-derived CDR1 and CDR2 are SQVTM and ANQGSEA. V dropped 5 bases and J dropped 4; count of bases not matched to a gene: 1. The CDR3 is made up of 11 amino acids. The CDR3 DNA reads as TGCAGCGTTTCAGGGGGAGAGACCCAGTACTTC. Protein sequence: CSVSGGETQYF.

V and J are TRBV7-9 and TRBJ2-1; 11 bases fit TRBD2. With V trimmed by 4 bases and J by 3 bases, 14 bases remained unmatched. The germline CDR1 and CDR2 sequences are SEHNR and FQNEAQ (reference sequence). The CDR3 runs to 19 residues. In nucleotides, the CDR3 is TGTGCCAGCAGCTCAATGGGACTAGCGGCCCAACGTGTCTACAATGAGCAGTTCTTC. This gives the protein CASSSMGLAAQRVYNEQFF.

This clone showed up just once. This specimen includes other DNA sequences encoding the same CDR3. The chain combines TRBV6-1 with TRBJ1-6; D is uncertain. The CDR3 covers 14 residues. Germline lookup yields CDR1 MNHNS and CDR2 SASEGT. Trimming pared 4 bases from V and 2 bases from J, leaving 6 bases between. CDR3 nucleotides: TGTGCCAGCAGTGCCGGACCCTATAATTCACCCCTCCACTTT. This gives the protein CASSAGPYNSPLHF.

On this clone: This CDR3 is also generated by other DNA sequences in the sample. The V call is TRBV5-1, the J call TRBJ2-7; D ambiguous. CDR1 is SGHRS and CDR2 is YFSETQ in the germline V gene. Trimming cost V 4 bases and J 0 bases, with 11 bases left between them. There are 14 residues in the CDR3. The CDR3 is CASSPVGSSYEQYF. In DNA, the CDR3 is TGCGCCAGCAGCCCCGTGGGCTCCTCCTACGAGCAGTACTTC.

This chain links TRBV9 with TRBJ1-2; 9 positions match TRBD1. V lost 3 bases, J lost 4 bases, and 7 bases stayed unmatched. The CDR3 totals 15 residues. Germline V gives CDR1 SGDLS, CDR2 YYNGEE. CDR3 sequence reads: CASSEGTGISYGYTF. Here the CDR3 DNA reads TGTGCCAGCAGCGAGGGGACAGGGATTAGCTATGGCTACACCTTC.

In its sample, this clone was seen once. The chain has TRBV11-1 and TRBJ2-7; possibly TRBD2 for D (5 bases). CDR1 is SGHAT and CDR2 is FQDESV in the germline V gene (reference sequence). Trimming shortened V by 3 bases and J by 7 bases, and 13 bases separated the two germline ends. The CDR3 sequence is 13 residues long. CDR3 DNA: TGTGCCAGCAGCTTCCCACCCCCGGGAGAGCAGTACTTC. It codes for CASSFPPPGEQYF.

This rearrangement joins TRBV7-2 to TRBJ2-1; TRBD2 matches 7 bases. V trimming: 5 bases; J trimming: 0 bases; junction bases outside the gene matches: 13. The germline V gene has CDR1 SGHTA and CDR2 FQGNSA. The CDR3 is 18 residues long. CDR3: CASSPTRAGGSSYNEQFF. CDR3 bases: TGTGCCAGCAGCCCAACCCGGGCGGGCGGGAGCTCCTACAATGAGCAGTTCTTC.

J is TRBJ2-1 and V is TRBV5-1, with TRBD2 matching over 7 bases. Germline assignment: CDR1 SGHRS and CDR2 YFSETQ. J was trimmed by 9 bases and V by 4 bases; bases with no gene match: 16. The CDR3 is 16 residues long. This CDR3 is CASSDRGSTPRGEQFF. DNA for the CDR3: TGCGCCAGCAGCGACCGCGGGAGTACCCCTAGGGGTGAGCAGTTCTTC.